This passage covers 9 T cell receptor beta chains from one sample sequenced in a study of cytomegalovirus exposure and HLA in healthy donors (dated by TCRdb to the late 2010s). Library generation was performed with the immunoSEQ multiplex PCR assay. For the multiplex PCR, a mixture combining 60 forward primers for TCR Vbeta segments and 13 reverse primers for TCR Jbeta segments was used. Held by TCRdb, this immuneACCESS table contains in-frame sequences only and omits some clones. Under half of the omission traces to an unresolved V gene where checked; the cause of the rest is unknown. Here the sample has about 93,000 clones; around 76% occur a single time. The ten largest clones take up over 0.5% of the sample. The specimen was PBMCs. The origin of the receptors is a man between 25 and 39 years old in good health and CMV-seronegative.

The genes are TRBV19 and TRBJ2-1; 8 bases map to TRBD2. Trimming cost V 6 bases and J 9 bases; bases outside gene matches: 10. This CDR3 comprises 14 residues. Germline V gene data show CDR1 as LNHDA and CDR2 as SQIVND (reference sequence). In nucleotides, the CDR3 is TGTGCCAGTAGAACCAAGGGACTAGTTGCTGAGCAGTTCTTC. Translation: CASRTKGLVAEQFF.

The rearrangement joins TRBV19 to TRBJ2-2, with D possibly matching TRBD1 (6 bases). CDR3 length: 16 residues. V lost 6 bases and J 4 bases, leaving 18 bases between the germline ends. Per germline, CDR1 LNHDA and CDR2 SQIVND (reference sequence). This CDR3 reads CASRPGHSRITGELFF. DNA of the CDR3: TGTGCCAGTAGACCGGGACACTCACGAATCACCGGGGAGCTGTTTTTT. Full variable domain (remainder filled in from reference TRBV19 and TRBJ2-2): DGGITQSPKYLFRKEGQNVTLSCEQNLNHDAMYWYRQDPGQGLRLIYYSQIVNDFQKGDIAEGYSVSREKKESFPLTVTSAQKNPTAFYLCASRPGHSRITGELFFGEGSRLTVL.

V and J are TRBV18 and TRBJ2-2, with 11 bases lining up with TRBD2. Germline V lookup: CDR1 KGHSH, CDR2 LQKENI. The CDR3 runs 16 residues. Germline trimming cut 4 bases from V and 3 bases from J; bases unmatched to any gene: 4. The CDR3, as DNA: TGTGCCAGCTCACAGACTAGCGGGACTTACACCGGGGAGCTGTTTTTT. Its translation is CASSQTSGTYTGELFF.

As to this clone: Other nucleotide sequences from this sample produce the same CDR3. The chain employs TRBV6-6 and TRBJ2-7; TRBD1 agrees at 9 bases. Germline CDR1 is MNHNY and CDR2 is SVGAGI (reference sequence). This CDR3 is 13 amino acids long. After removal of 6 bases from V and 4 bases from J, the junction contained 4 bases not matched to a gene. For the CDR3, the DNA is TGTGCCAGCAGACCGACAGGGGGGTACGAGCAGTACTTC. Its translation: CASRPTGGYEQYF.

J is TRBJ1-1 and V is TRBV21-1. TRBV21-1 is an annotated pseudogene. This CDR3 region has 13 residues. The CDR3 region has the DNA TGTGCCAGCAGCAAAGAGCCCTTAATTGGAGCTTTCTTT. It encodes CASSKEPLIGAFF.

The genes are TRBV7-9 and TRBJ2-5; a possible D gene is TRBD1 (6 bases). This CDR3 contains 19 residues. Germline V CDR1 and CDR2: SEHNR, FQNEAQ (reference sequence). V was shortened by 4 bases and J by 0 bases, with 24 bases between the two germline ends. CDR3 DNA sequence: TGTGCCAGCAGCTCCCCGACGGACAGCCGCTCTCGATACCAAGAGACCCAGTACTTC. This translates into CASSSPTDSRSRYQETQYF. Full variable domain (missing parts from reference TRBV7-9 and TRBJ2-5): DTGVSQNPRHKITKRGQNVTFRCDPISEHNRLYWYRQTLGQGPEFLTYFQNEAQLEKSRLLSDRFSAERPKGSFSTLEIQRTEQGDSAMYLCASSSPTDSRSRYQETQYFGPGTRLLVL.

CDR3 residues: CASSQGSTQVPGGYGYTF. As DNA, the CDR3 is TGCGCCAGCAGCCAAGGAAGCACACAGGTCCCCGGTGGCTATGGCTACACCTTC. This rearrangement joins TRBV4-1 to TRBJ1-2; perhaps TRBD1 as D (5 bases). V was trimmed by 1 base and J by 4 bases, leaving 22 bases between them. This CDR3 comprises 18 residues. Germline V gene lookup returns CDR1 MGHRA and CDR2 YSYEKL.

CDR3 bases: TGCGCCAGCAGCTTCCAGGGATTAGAAGAGACCCAGTACTTC. Translated: CASSFQGLEETQYF. The chain is built from TRBV5-1 and TRBJ2-5; possibly TRBD1 for D (5 bases). This CDR3 has 14 residues. V was trimmed by 2 bases and J by 3 bases, leaving 11 bases between them. Germline loops: CDR1 SGHRS, CDR2 YFSETQ.

The chain employs TRBV7-9 and TRBJ2-5, with 8 nucleotides matching TRBD2. Germline assignment: CDR1 SEHNR and CDR2 FQNEAQ (reference sequence). The CDR3 extends over 17 amino acids. The ends lost 5 bases at V and 5 bases at J; junction bases unmatched: 16. The CDR3 DNA follows: TGTGCCAGCAGCGAATATAGCGGGGCCGAAACGGGGGAGACCCAGTACTTC. This codes for CASSEYSGAETGETQYF.